The rows below give T cell receptor beta chains drawn from one sample of a study of cytomegalovirus exposure and HLA in healthy donors. TCRdb's copy holds only in-frame clones and misses some; the assay was immunoSEQ multiplex PCR. This sample carries approximately 150,000 clones, 75% to 85% of them seen once, and the ten largest clones take around 7%. The sample comprised PBMCs. All receptors derive from a young man in good health and CMV-seropositive. CDR3s include the opening cysteine and the closing phenylalanine or tryptophan. The D gene is left open where the match is weak. Expanded clones are given a class, and other clones once, few, many or no size at all.

j_call clone_size v_call cdr3_length d_call cdr3_nt cdr3_aa
TRBJ2-7 . TRBV2 14 . TGTGCCAGCAGTGAAATCCCCCAGGGTTTCGAGCAGTACTTC CASSEIPQGFEQYF
TRBJ2-1 . TRBV27 16 TRBD2 TGTGCCAGCAGTTTATCAGGGAGGGCCGGGGCCAATGAGCAGTTCTTC CASSLSGRAGANEQFF
TRBJ1-4 . TRBV7-8 15 . TGTGCCAGCAGCCCAGAGGGGGTAACTAATGAAAAACTGTTTTTT CASSPEGVTNEKLFF
TRBJ2-7 . TRBV9 13 TRBD1 TGTGCCAGCAGCACCCGGGACAGTTGGGAGCAGTACTTC CASSTRDSWEQYF
TRBJ2-4 . TRBV7-9 15 TRBD2 TGTGCCAGCAGCTTGACGGGGGGAGTTAGGCACATTCAGTACTTC CASSLTGGVRHIQYF
TRBJ2-5 . TRBV4-1 15 TRBD2 TGCGCCAGCAGCCAAAGTCCCGCGGGAGGAGAGACCCAGTACTTC CASSQSPAGGETQYF
TRBJ1-2 . TRBV28 12 TRBD1 TGTGCCAGCAGCTGGACAGGGGGCGGCTACACCTTC CASSWTGGGYTF
TRBJ2-7 . TRBV6-1 14 TRBD1 TGTGCCAGCAGTGAAGCGGGACAGTCCTACGAGCAGTACTTC CASSEAGQSYEQYF
TRBJ2-1 . TRBV13 15 . TGTGCCAGCAGCTTAGGTCAGGGGTGGGATCATGAGCAGTTCTTC CASSLGQGWDHEQFF
TRBJ1-1 . TRBV14 17 TRBD1 TGTGCCAGCAGCCAAGATCCTAGGGGGCGCGTGAACACTGAAGCTTTCTTT CASSQDPRGRVNTEAFF
TRBJ2-3 once TRBV4-3 14 . TGCGCCAGCAGCCAAGATATACGGACAGATACGCAGTATTTT CASSQDIRTDTQYF
TRBJ2-7 . TRBV11-3 12 . TGTGCCAGCAACTCCCGCCCCTACGAGCAGTACTTC CASNSRPYEQYF
TRBJ2-7 . TRBV6-1 15 TRBD1 TGTGCCAGCAGTGAGACCGGGACAGCTTCCTACGAGCAGTACTTC CASSETGTASYEQYF
TRBJ1-1 . TRBV30 13 . TGTGCCTGGAGTGCCGACAGGAACACTGAAGCTTTCTTT CAWSADRNTEAFF
TRBJ2-1 . TRBV4-3 17 TRBD2 TGCGCCAGCAGCCAAGTATGGTCAGCGGGGCTTTACAATGAGCAGTTCTTC CASSQVWSAGLYNEQFF
TRBJ2-5 . TRBV11-2 14 . TGTGCCAGCAGCTTAGATCTCATGGAGGAGACCCAGTACTTC CASSLDLMEETQYF
TRBJ1-2 . TRBV5-4 15 TRBD1 TGTGCCAGCAGCAACCGGGACAGGGGGCATTATGGCTACACCTTC CASSNRDRGHYGYTF
TRBJ1-5 once TRBV28 15 . TGTGCCAGCAGCCCCTCTCCCCCTTTTGAGCAGCCCCAGCATTTT CASSPSPPFEQPQHF